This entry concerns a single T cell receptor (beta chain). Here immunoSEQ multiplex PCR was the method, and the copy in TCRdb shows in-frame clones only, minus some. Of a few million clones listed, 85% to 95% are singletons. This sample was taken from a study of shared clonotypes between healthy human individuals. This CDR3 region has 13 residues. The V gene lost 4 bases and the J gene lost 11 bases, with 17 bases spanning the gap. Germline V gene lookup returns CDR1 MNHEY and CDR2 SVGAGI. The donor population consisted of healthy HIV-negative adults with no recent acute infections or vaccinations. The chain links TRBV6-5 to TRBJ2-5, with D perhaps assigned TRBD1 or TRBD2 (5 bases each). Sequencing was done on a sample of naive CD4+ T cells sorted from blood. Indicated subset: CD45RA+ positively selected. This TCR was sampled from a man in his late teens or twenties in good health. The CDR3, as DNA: TGTGCCAGCAGTTCCCAAAGCTTAGGGGAGCAGTACTTC. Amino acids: CASSSQSLGEQYF.